This passage covers 5 T cell receptor beta chains from one sample sequenced in a study of T cell responses to AZD1222 COVID-19 vaccine listed by TCRdb under 2021. Libraries were made using the immunoSEQ multiplex PCR assay. Here the immuneACCESS table is served through TCRdb, limited to in-frame sequences with V and J called. Missing clones are a known gap in these copies; in checked studies unresolved V genes cover under half, and the rest lacks a known reason. Within this sample are roughly 180,000 clones, with 91% of them counted one time only. The ten largest clones take up under 4% of the sample. Reading the label with the study, this specimen's time point is: about 28 days (+/-7) after the second vaccine dose. The material sequenced was peripheral blood, taken 28 days after the second AZD1222 dose. Receptors were obtained from an adult who received the AZD1222 COVID-19 vaccine.

The rearrangement links TRBV14 to TRBJ1-6, with D possibly TRBD1 on 5 matching bases. V lost 8 bases and J 10 bases, leaving 27 bases between the germline ends. This CDR3 has 17 amino acids. CDR1 is SGHDN, CDR2 FVKESK, per germline. CDR3: CASSDTYRDPRGSPLHF. The CDR3 DNA sequence: TGTGCCAGCTCAGACACCTACCGGGACCCGAGGGGATCACCCCTCCACTTT.

This clone was found once. The V call is TRBV12-3 or TRBV12-4, the J call TRBJ2-3, with no clear D. The ends were cut back, 5 bases at V and 7 bases at J, with 7 bases in the middle. The CDR3 sequence is 11 residues long. CDR3 sequence: CASSLGNTQYF. The CDR3 coding sequence is TGTGCCAGCAGTCTGGGGAATACGCAGTATTTT.

The chain has TRBV14 and TRBJ2-7; D is possibly TRBD2 (6 bases). Between the trimmed V and J ends, which lost 1 base and 0 bases, there was a span of 10 bases. Germline lookup yields CDR1 SGHDN and CDR2 FVKESK. The length of the CDR3 is 15 residues. CDR3 bases: TGTGCCAGCAGCCAAGGGTTCGGGGGCTCCTACGAGCAGTACTTC. Translated, it gives CASSQGFGGSYEQYF.

The rearrangement links TRBV30 to TRBJ1-2, with D possibly matching TRBD1 (5 bases). The CDR3 has 12 amino acids. Between the trimmed V and J ends, which lost 2 bases and 13 bases, there was a span of 17 bases. CDR1 is GTSNPN, CDR2 SVGIG, per germline (reference sequence). CDR3 nucleotide sequence: TGTGCCTGGAGTCCCTCGGGAGGGACGCGCACCTTC. Residues: CAWSPSGGTRTF.

The chain carries TRBV13 and TRBJ1-2; possibly TRBD1 for D (5 bases). The V gene's germline CDR1 is PRHDT and CDR2 FYEKMQ (reference sequence). Trimming removed 5 bases from V and 4 bases from J, with 11 bases in between. The CDR3 is made up of 13 amino acids. The CDR3 nucleotides are TGTGCCAGCAGCCGCGACAGACTCTATGGCTACACCTTC. Protein sequence: CASSRDRLYGYTF.